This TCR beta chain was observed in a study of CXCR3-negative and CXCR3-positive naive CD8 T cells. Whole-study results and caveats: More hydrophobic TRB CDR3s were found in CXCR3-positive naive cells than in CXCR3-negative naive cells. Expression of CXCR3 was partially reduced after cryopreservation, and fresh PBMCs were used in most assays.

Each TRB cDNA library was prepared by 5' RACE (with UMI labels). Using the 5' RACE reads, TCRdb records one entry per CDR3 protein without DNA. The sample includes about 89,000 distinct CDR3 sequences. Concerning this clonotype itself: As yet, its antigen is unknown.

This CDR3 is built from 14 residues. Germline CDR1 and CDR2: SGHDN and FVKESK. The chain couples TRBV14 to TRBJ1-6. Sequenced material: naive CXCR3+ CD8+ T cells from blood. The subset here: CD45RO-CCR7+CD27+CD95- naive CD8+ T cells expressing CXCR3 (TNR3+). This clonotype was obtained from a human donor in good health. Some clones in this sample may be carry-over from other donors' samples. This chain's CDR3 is CASSQDPPPTQVHF.